Below, 6 T cell receptor beta chains from the same sample are listed, as sequenced in a study of blood T cell repertoires in COVID-19. Using immunoSEQ multiplex PCR, the repertoire was profiled, and TCRdb retains in-frame clones only, with some absent. The sample holds around 270,000 clones, around 87% seen once. Sequenced input: peripheral blood. All receptors derive from a woman aged 50 to 60 with acute or convalescent COVID-19.

The V call is TRBV4-1, the J call TRBJ1-1; maybe TRBD1 (6 bases). The V end was cut by 2 bases, the J end by 0 bases, with 7 bases between. The CDR3 totals 14 residues. Germline CDR1 reads MGHRA; CDR2 reads YSYEKL. CDR3 loop: CASSQTGMNTEAFF. In DNA form, the CDR3 reads TGCGCCAGCAGCCAAACAGGGATGAACACTGAAGCTTTCTTT.

Worth noting for this clone: In the same sample, other DNA sequences code for this CDR3. The chain employs TRBV28 and TRBJ1-2; a weak D match, TRBD1 (5 bases). This CDR3 region has 14 residues. Germline V CDR1 and CDR2: MDHEN, SYDVKM. Deletions cut 3 bases from V and 2 bases from J, with 10 bases between. CDR3: CASSLGQSNYGYTF. CDR3 nucleotide sequence: TGTGCCAGCAGTTTGGGGCAGAGCAACTATGGCTACACCTTC.

This clone was seen a single time. The J gene is TRBJ2-6, the V gene TRBV5-1; perhaps TRBD2 as D (5 bases). The CDR3 is 13 residues long. Trimming pared 9 bases from V and 2 bases from J, leaving 9 bases between. The germline V gene has CDR1 SGHRS and CDR2 YFSETQ. This CDR3 reads CATADAGANVLTF. CDR3 nucleotides: TGCGCCACAGCGGATGCTGGGGCCAACGTCCTGACTTTC.

The rearrangement uses TRBV19 and TRBJ1-2; 7 nucleotides agree with TRBD1. The germline V gene encodes CDR1 LNHDA and CDR2 SQIVND (reference sequence). The CDR3 is 13 amino acids. The trim removed 4 bases at V and 3 bases at J, leaving 2 bases unmatched. CDR3 sequence (DNA): TGTGCCAGTAGTAATACAGGGGACTATGGCTACACCTTC. Protein: CASSNTGDYGYTF.

The rearrangement uses TRBV7-2 and TRBJ2-1; D remains ambiguous. Germline lookup yields CDR1 SGHTA and CDR2 FQGNSA. V lost 3 bases to trimming and J lost 4 bases, with 7 bases between them. The CDR3 is made up of 13 amino acids. The CDR3 sequence: CASSLAAYNEQFF. The CDR3 DNA is TGTGCCAGCAGCTTGGCGGCTTACAATGAGCAGTTCTTC.

The chain carries TRBV4-1 and TRBJ2-3; no clear D gene. CDR1 MGHRA and CDR2 YSYEKL come from the germline V gene. The CDR3 covers 14 residues. V dropped 3 bases and J dropped 3 bases, with 10 bases sitting between them. The CDR3 spells CASSQPVRTDTQYF. The CDR3 nucleotides are TGCGCCAGCAGCCAGCCGGTGAGGACAGATACGCAGTATTTT.